A single sample is the source of the 17 T cell receptor beta chains below, sequenced in a study of spatial heterogeneity in lung cancer. Using its own MiXCR run on the 5' RACE reads, TCRdb lists one record per CDR3 protein. The data show roughly 25,000 distinct CDR3 sequences, around 13% seen once. The sample's time point: sample taken at primary tumor resection. Whole RNA, which was extracted from tumor, nontumor lung tissue or frozen PBMC, was sequenced without any cell sorting. This material consisted of PBMCs, taken at surgery. The source of these receptors is a female donor with early-stage non-small cell lung cancer.

This clonotype came up many times. This chain uses TRBV6-1 with TRBJ2-2, with TRBD1 as a possible D gene (6 bases). Germline loops: CDR1 MNHNS, CDR2 SASEGT. V was shortened by 1 base and J by 0 bases, with 9 bases between the two germline ends. This CDR3 spans 16 amino acids. CDR3 DNA sequence: TGTGCCAGCAGTGAAGATGCAGGGGCGAACACCGGGGAGCTGTTTTTT. Translation: CASSEDAGANTGELFF.

The chain carries TRBV7-6 and TRBJ2-5; the D gene is possibly TRBD2 (7 bases). The CDR3 has 14 residues. V was clipped by 1 base and J by 5 bases, with 11 bases between them. Per germline, CDR1 SGHVS and CDR2 FNYEAQ. CDR3 DNA: TGTGCCAGCAGCTTAGACGGGGGGCCTGAGACCCAGTACTTC. Encoded protein: CASSLDGGPETQYF.

This clonotype was seen many times. Given the absence of the conserved phenylalanine or tryptophan at the CDR3 end, a read error is likely. The DNA is omitted, as the CDR3 cannot be located on it reliably, and the CDR3 follows TCRdb's listing. The chain links TRBV9 to TRBJ2-1; whether TRBD1, the table's D call, matches the DNA was not checked. From its first to its last residue, the CDR3 has 13 amino acids. Germline V lookup: CDR1 SGDLS, CDR2 YYNGEE. CDR3 residues: CASSTHVGLPRRI.

At least ten counts were recorded for this clonotype. The rearrangement links TRBV12-3 or TRBV12-4 to TRBJ2-3; 8 bases map to TRBD2. Germline trimming cut 4 bases from V and 3 bases from J; bases unmatched to any gene: 9. CDR3 length equals 16 residues. The CDR3 loop reads CASSSVAGQGTDTQYF. The CDR3 DNA is TGTGCCAGCAGTTCCGTAGCGGGGCAGGGTACAGATACGCAGTATTTT.

Ten or more counts support this clonotype. The chain couples TRBV5-1 to TRBJ2-7; perhaps TRBD1 as D (6 bases). This CDR3 comprises 14 residues. Germline loops: CDR1 SGHRS, CDR2 YFSETQ. V was pared by 4 bases and J by 3 bases, with 14 bases between. This CDR3 is CASSTGTTVYEQYF. CDR3 nucleotide sequence: TGCGCCAGCAGCACCGGGACAACCGTCTACGAGCAGTACTTC.

The chain links TRBV27 to TRBJ2-2; D remains unclear. Trimming cost V 2 bases and J 1 base, with 8 bases left between them. Germline assignment: CDR1 MNHEY and CDR2 SMNVEV (reference sequence). This CDR3 has 15 amino acids. In DNA form, the CDR3 reads TGTGCCAGCAGTTTAGACTGGCGGAACACCGGGGAGCTGTTTTTT. Its translation is CASSLDWRNTGELFF.

This clonotype has a count of ten or more. The chain is built from TRBV28 and TRBJ2-2; possibly TRBD2 for D (6 bases). The CDR3 totals 15 residues. V was cut by 5 bases and J by 5 bases, with 15 bases left in between. Per germline, CDR1 MDHEN and CDR2 SYDVKM. The CDR3 DNA is TGTGCCAGCAGTCTTAGCGGAAGGGGAACCGGGGAGCTGTTTTTT. It translates to CASSLSGRGTGELFF.

The CDR3, as DNA: TGTGCCAGTAGTATTGCCTCGAGGTCCAGGGGAGGGGACTACGAGCAGTACTTC. It encodes CASSIASRSRGGDYEQYF. The rearrangement links TRBV19 to TRBJ2-7, with D maybe TRBD2 (7 bases). The germline V and J ends were trimmed by 3 bases and 3 bases, with 24 bases remaining between them. This CDR3 has 18 residues. Germline-derived CDR1 and CDR2 are LNHDA and SQIVND (reference sequence).

This clonotype was seen more than once but under ten times. This sequence joins TRBV6-2 or TRBV6-3 and TRBJ2-1; no clear D gene. In germline, CDR1 is MNHEY, CDR2 SVGEGT. The CDR3 contains 16 residues. The germline V and J ends were trimmed by 4 bases and 5 bases, with 18 bases remaining between them. The CDR3 region is CASSSPRSSPNNEQFF. Written as DNA, the CDR3 is TGTGCCAGCAGTTCCCCCCGAAGCTCACCGAACAATGAGCAGTTCTTC.

The chain employs TRBV20-1 and TRBJ2-3, with D maybe TRBD1 (5 bases). V lost 2 bases and J 6 bases, leaving 15 bases between the germline ends. CDR1 DFQATT and CDR2 SNEGSKA come from the germline V gene (reference sequence). The CDR3 loop spans 14 amino acids. The CDR3 nucleotides read TGCAGTGCTAGAAATCCCCAGGGTGGCGATACGCAGTATTTT. Encoded protein: CSARNPQGGDTQYF.

As concerns this clonotype: A clone one base away is much larger, so this may be a read error. This chain joins TRBV4-2 and TRBJ1-5; D is perhaps TRBD1 (5 bases). The CDR3 has 16 residues. Germline assignment: CDR1 LGHNA and CDR2 YNFKEQ. This chain's CDR3 is CVSSQLAWDDNQPQHF. The CDR3 bases are TGTGTCAGCAGCCAATTGGCATGGGACGACAATCAGCCCCAGCATTTT.

V usage is TRBV6-2 or TRBV6-3 and J usage is TRBJ2-4; the D is unclear. Germline assignment: CDR1 MNHEY and CDR2 SVGEGT. The CDR3 sequence is 16 residues long. The V end lost 5 bases, the J end lost 0 bases, and 14 bases lay between the germline ends. The chain's CDR3 is CASSEFRSGAKNIQYF. CDR3 DNA: TGTGCCAGCAGTGAATTCCGCTCGGGAGCCAAAAACATTCAGTACTTC.

This clonotype was found many times. The V call is TRBV27, the J call TRBJ2-5; D not resolved. V lost 6 bases and J lost 0, with 11 bases in between. The germline gives CDR1 MNHEY, CDR2 SMNVEV (reference sequence). The CDR3 sequence is 14 residues long. The CDR3, as DNA: TGTGCCAGCAGCCGCCTAAATGACCAAGAGACCCAGTACTTC. It encodes CASSRLNDQETQYF.

This clonotype occurred many times. The chain employs TRBV28 and TRBJ1-6; D is perhaps TRBD1 (6 bases). The CDR3 is 13 residues long. The germline V gene encodes CDR1 MDHEN and CDR2 SYDVKM. Trimming left V 3 bases short and J 10 bases short, with 10 bases between. The CDR3 loop reads CASSFRGESPLHF. The DNA for the CDR3 is TGTGCCAGCAGTTTCAGGGGAGAATCACCCCTCCACTTT.

Points on this clonotype: A single base separates this from a much larger clone, so it may be a read error. The chain recombines TRBV12-3 or TRBV12-4 with TRBJ2-7; no clear D. CDR3 length: 12 amino acids. Trimming took 2 bases from V and 5 from J, leaving 7 bases between them. CDR3 bases: TGTGCCAGCAGTTTACCATGGCACGAGCAGTACTTC. Residues: CASSLPWHEQYF.

This clonotype was detected only a few times. The chain has TRBV19 and TRBJ2-1, with 7 positions matching TRBD2. CDR1 and CDR2 from the germline V gene are LNHDA and SQIVND (reference sequence). The CDR3 is made up of 13 amino acids. The J segment lost 8 bases and the V segment lost 5 bases, leaving 6 bases of the junction unmatched. The CDR3 here is CASSSVGGYEQFF. In nucleotides, the CDR3 is TGTGCCAGTAGTTCAGTGGGAGGGTATGAGCAGTTCTTC. Using reference TRBV19 and TRBJ2-1 for the parts outside the CDR3, the full variable domain is DGGITQSPKYLFRKEGQNVTLSCEQNLNHDAMYWYRQDPGQGLRLIYYSQIVNDFQKGDIAEGYSVSREKKESFPLTVTSAQKNPTAFYLCASSSVGGYEQFFGPGTRLTVL.

Note on this clonotype: A much larger clone differs from this one at a single base, so this may be a read error. The DNA of the CDR3 is TGTGCCAGCAGCAAAGATAGCGTCTCCTGCAATGAGCAGTTCTTC. It translates to CASSKDSVSCNEQFF. The V call is TRBV25-1, the J call TRBJ2-1; possibly TRBD2 for D (5 bases). The CDR3 extends over 15 amino acids. Germline CDR1 is MGHDK and CDR2 is SYGVNS.